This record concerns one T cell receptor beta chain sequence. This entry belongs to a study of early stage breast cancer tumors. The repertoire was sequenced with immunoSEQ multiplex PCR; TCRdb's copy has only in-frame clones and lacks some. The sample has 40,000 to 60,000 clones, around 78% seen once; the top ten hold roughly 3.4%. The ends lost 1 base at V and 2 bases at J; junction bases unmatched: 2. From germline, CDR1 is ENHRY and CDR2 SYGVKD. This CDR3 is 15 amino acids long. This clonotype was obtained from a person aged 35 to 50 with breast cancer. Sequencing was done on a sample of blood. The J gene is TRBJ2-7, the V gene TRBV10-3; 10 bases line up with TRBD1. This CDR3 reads CAISEWTGGTYEQYF. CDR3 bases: TGTGCCATCAGTGAGTGGACAGGGGGGACCTACGAGCAGTACTTC.